The source of this T cell receptor beta chain is a study of blood T cell repertoires in COVID-19. Using immunoSEQ multiplex PCR, the repertoire was profiled, and TCRdb retains in-frame clones only, with some absent. The profile shows about 200,000 clones, 70% to 90% of them singletons. This CDR3 has 13 residues. The germline V gene has CDR1 KGHSH and CDR2 LQKENI. The V gene lost 6 bases and the J gene lost 2 bases, with 7 bases spanning the gap. The clonotype was recovered from a man aged 55 to 69 with active or convalescent COVID-19. This chain links TRBV18 with TRBJ2-2; D gene unclear. Sample: peripheral blood. The CDR3 region is CASSRFNTGELFF. The CDR3 region has the DNA TGTGCCAGCTCGAGGTTCAACACCGGGGAGCTGTTTTTT.